This record looks at one T cell receptor beta chain sequence and its context. Which antigen it targets is not known. No base qualities exist here, and no much larger clone lies one base off it. This sample is drawn from a study of cytomegalovirus exposure and HLA in healthy donors (dated by TCRdb to about 2017). In the study overall: According to an earlier analysis of several hundred of the donors, about 180 million T cells yielded roughly 100 million unique TCR beta sequences and around 280 Gb of sequence data. An early release that covered some 630 HLA-typed donors contained approximately 300 gigabases of sequencing data and 65 million to 100 million unique TCR sequences. The genetic ancestry cluster associated with self-reported Caucasian donors included approximately 85% of the roughly 410 genotyped donors. The study aimed to test whether signatures of past pathogen exposure could be identified by cataloging public T cell receptors. The study used immunosequencing to profile the T cell repertoires of 666 subjects and linked those repertoires to cytomegalovirus serostatus. Along with the approximately 650-subject first cohort, a separate validation cohort of over 90 different subjects was used. High-throughput TCR immunosequencing, statistical association of individual TCRs with disease status, and machine learning were combined to predict cytomegalovirus infection status. In a later analysis, previously published TCR beta repertoires from 600 to 850 donors were re-analyzed and high-resolution HLA genotyping was added so that TCR occurrence patterns could be studied. In the later analysis, no new phenotypic data were used to find candidate immune exposures; instead, reliance was placed on TCR beta sequences and their occurrence across donors. An earlier analysis of 587 of the donors applied high-throughput TCR beta sequencing to assess whether each TCR beta V gene segment acted as functional or pseudogenic. Donor age, sex, ethnicity and CMV serostatus were compiled alongside the repertoire data. Genome-wide SNP genotypes for about 65% of the roughly 700 donors were used in a later genetic analysis, which treated that subset as a discovery cohort. All discovery cohort repertoires had been generated on a single sequencing platform. Both class I and class II loci were covered by HLA typing, at four-digit resolution. Typing coverage varied by locus: roughly 629-630 donors for A, B, C, DRB1 and DQB1; approximately 520 for DQA1; about 570 for DPA1; about 450 for DPB1. Roughly 5 DR-DQ haplotypes were treated as single units for association and clustering because of strong linkage in the cohort. Across roughly 420 genotyped donors of the cohort, an average of about 200,000 unique TCR beta nucleotide sequences per donor were sequenced, and approximately 19% of those sequences were non-productive.

Library method: the immunoSEQ multiplex PCR assay. A mixture of 60 forward primers for TCR Vbeta segments and 13 reverse primers for TCR Jbeta segments was used in the multiplex PCR. Amplification of the CDR3 region of rearranged TCR beta genes was performed with a multiplex PCR assay on genomic DNA. The amplified TCR beta libraries were sequenced on the Illumina HiSeq System as 87-base-pair reads. The study's processing was this. In a later analysis, tens of millions of unique TCR beta chains were counted across the 690 or so repertoires, and roughly 11 million of these chains were shared by at least two donors. A nearest-neighbor algorithm error-corrected the raw reads and collapsed the reads into unique sequences, merging closely related sequences to remove PCR and sequencing errors. V, D and J gene segments were assigned by aligning CDR3 sequences to IMGT reference sequences. For a sequence to be retained, a match of at least six nucleotides was required to both a V gene segment and a J gene segment. A rearrangement counted as productive if the CDR3 had no stop codons and remained in frame with V and J, and every other rearrangement counted as non-productive. Following IMGT convention, CDR3 was defined as the stretch from the second conserved V-encoded cysteine up to the conserved J-encoded phenylalanine. Sequences without an unambiguous match to a single V gene segment were excluded from the earlier analysis of 587 of the donors. In an earlier analysis of 450 to 700 of the donors, V segments were called functional above 56.7% productive rearrangements and were called segregating when the between-donor standard deviation exceeded 5%. To diagnose cytomegalovirus status from the catalog of TCR beta chain sequences, a statistical classification framework was built. In a later analysis, V and J genes were assigned by comparing TCR nucleotide sequences against IMGT/GENE-DB human TR gene sequences. A later analysis assigned CDR3 sequences and most-parsimonious VDJ recombination scenarios with the TCRdist pipeline. In a later analysis, every TCR beta chain was defined by the combination of its CDR3 amino acid sequence and its V-gene family, and reads without a unique V-gene family were dropped. As a way to deal with suspected cross-contamination and a sequencing artifact, a later analysis dropped over 550 nucleotide sequences that were highly shared and had low generation probability. For each public chain, a later analysis derived a clonal expansion index from normalized ranks of inferred template counts within each repertoire. A later analysis computed generation probabilities with a VDJ recombination model fitted to out-of-frame rearrangements, and checked the results against IGoR. A later analysis scored TCR-TCR, TCR-HLA and TCR-CMV co-occurrence with hypergeometric tests, applying a repertoire-size bias correction to TCR pairs. False discovery rates were estimated in a later analysis by permuting HLA or CMV assignments 20 times. In a later analysis, co-occurring TCRs were grouped using DBSCAN, and TCRdist sequence similarity was added for clustering within HLA-allele-positive subsets. For co-occurrence clustering, repertoires with fewer than 30,000 or more than 120,000 public chains were excluded, along with roughly 5 repertoires with anomalous nucleotide sharing. TCRdb provides this immuneACCESS table in a form limited to in-frame rearrangements. Some clones are lacking; in checked studies, under half of them reflect an unresolved V gene, and why the rest are absent is not known. V and J calls and clone size come straight from that table; D and trimming were deduced from the DNA. Across this sample there are roughly 100,000 clones, with about two thirds seen only once. Less than 0.95% of the sample is held by the ten biggest clonotypes.

Looking up the germline V gene (reference sequence) yields CDR1 SEHNR and CDR2 FQNEAQ. V is cut back by 4 bases and J by 2 bases, with 5 bases in the junction unmatched. The CDR3, from cysteine to phenylalanine, totals 14 residues. Kept here is only the CDR3 DNA, which spans 42 bases and is read in frame from base 1. Paper-wide results and their limitations: In this cohort, only TCR beta chains were sequenced, and detectable features were limited by the absence of alpha or paired-chain data. Compared with equally common non-associated chains, HLA-associated TCR beta chains in a later analysis were more clonally expanded and had lower generation probabilities. Some IMGT-functional V segments, including TRBV6-2 and TRBV6-3, could not be distinguished by the 87-base-pair reads and were therefore excluded. In an earlier analysis of 450 to 750 of the donors, most TCR beta V segments appeared in productive rearrangements about 90% or about 30% of the time, broadly matching IMGT annotations. Most TCR sequences were seen in very few donors, while some public TCRs were found in many individuals. Presence/absence analyses assumed roughly uniform sequencing depth across donors, an assumption that may not hold. In a later genetic analysis, a missense DCLRE1C variant was associated with V-gene and J-gene trimming of TCR beta chains, and the association was replicated in an independent cohort. According to the authors, the approach could potentially be generalized to other disease states and immunological phenotypes. Immune exposure information for the cohort was limited to CMV serostatus. The study gave a list of some 150 TCR beta chains associated with cytomegalovirus. A further reported finding was that TCR beta sequences accurately predicted the HLA-A and HLA-B alleles for most subjects in the first cohort. According to a later analysis, parvovirus B19, influenza, CMV and Epstein-Barr virus appeared linked to several top co-occurrence clusters. A cluster of highly shared sequence variants was judged likely to be a technical artifact of the sequencing pipeline. In a later genetic analysis, fewer N-insertions in productive TCRs were reported among donors in an Asian-associated ancestry cluster than the roughly 700-donor mean. Cytomegalovirus status was reported to be diagnosed by the classifier with high specificity and sensitivity in both the original and validation cohorts. A few of the identified cytomegalovirus-associated TCR beta chains were confirmed in vitro to be specific for cytomegalovirus antigens. Most CMV-associated TCR beta chains appeared to be HLA-restricted in a later analysis, and the HLA associations seemed to be driven largely by CMV exposure. In a later analysis, over 15,000 TCR beta sequences were associated with specific HLA alleles at a false discovery rate of 0.05. In a later analysis, TCR association rates were found to vary across HLA loci, with the most associated TCRs seen for DRB1 alleles and the fewest for HLA-C alleles. Correlated functional status among segregating V segments might reflect linkage disequilibrium, but an unknown experimental factor could not be ruled out. Because HLA typing was unavailable for some donors at each locus, only the typed subset was used in association tests. When HLA alleles, especially DR and DQ, strongly co-occurred, TCR associations were difficult to assign to individual alleles. Because counts were too low, roughly 18 rarely observed V segments, including chromosome 9 orphons, were left out of the earlier analysis of 587 of the donors.

The cohort consisted of 600 to 700 healthy bone marrow donors. Cohort members were all nominally healthy when sampled, although unrecorded immune exposures were likely present. The donor was CMV seronegative and belonged to the group of 352 seronegative cohort members. Each donor provided a peripheral blood sample, and peripheral blood mononuclear cells were used for TCR beta sequencing. Genomic DNA was extracted from the blood cell samples with the Qiagen DNeasy Blood Extraction Kit. Sequencing input: PBMCs. The chain was built from TRBV7-9 and TRBJ2-7; 7 nucleotides in the junction match TRBD2. The TCR comes from a boy aged 5 to 17 in good health and CMV-seronegative. The CDR3 in this case is CASSSAGDAYEQYF. The DNA sequence reads TGTGCCAGCAGCTCCGCGGGGGACGCCTACGAGCAGTACTTC. Outside the CDR3, residues come from the reference TRBV7-9 and TRBJ2-7 proteins, so the full variable domain is: DTGVSQNPRHKITKRGQNVTFRCDPISEHNRLYWYRQTLGQGPEFLTYFQNEAQLEKSRLLSDRFSAERPKGSFSTLEIQRTEQGDSAMYLCASSSAGDAYEQYFGPGTRLTVT.